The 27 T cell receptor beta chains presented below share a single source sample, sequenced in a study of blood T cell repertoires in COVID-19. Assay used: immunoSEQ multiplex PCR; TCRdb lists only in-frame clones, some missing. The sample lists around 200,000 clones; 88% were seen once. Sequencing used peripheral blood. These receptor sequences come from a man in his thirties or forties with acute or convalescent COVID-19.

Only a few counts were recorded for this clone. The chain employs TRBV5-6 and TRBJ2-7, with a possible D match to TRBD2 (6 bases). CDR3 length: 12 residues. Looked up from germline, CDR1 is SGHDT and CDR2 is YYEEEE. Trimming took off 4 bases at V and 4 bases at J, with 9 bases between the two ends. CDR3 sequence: CASSAGTYEQYF. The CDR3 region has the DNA TGTGCCAGCAGCGCGGGAACTTACGAGCAGTACTTC.

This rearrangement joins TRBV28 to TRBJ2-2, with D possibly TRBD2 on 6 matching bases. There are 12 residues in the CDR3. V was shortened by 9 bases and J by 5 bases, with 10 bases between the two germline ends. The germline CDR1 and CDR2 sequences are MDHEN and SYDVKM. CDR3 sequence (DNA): TGTGCCAGTCTGCGGGAAACCGGGGAGCTGTTTTTT. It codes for CASLRETGELFF.

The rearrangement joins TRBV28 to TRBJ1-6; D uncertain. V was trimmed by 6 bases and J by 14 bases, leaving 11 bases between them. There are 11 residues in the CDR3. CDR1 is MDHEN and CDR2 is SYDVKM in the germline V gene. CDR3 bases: TGTGCCAGCAGAGAACTTAAGACCCTCCACTTT. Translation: CASRELKTLHF.

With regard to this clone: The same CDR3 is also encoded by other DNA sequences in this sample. The CDR3 loop is CASSPDKNYGYTF. CDR3 sequence (DNA): TGTGCCAGCTCACCAGACAAGAACTATGGCTACACCTTC. The gene calls are TRBV18 and TRBJ1-2; D is unresolved. The CDR3 runs 13 residues. Germline-derived CDR1 and CDR2 are KGHSH and LQKENI. V was pared by 2 bases and J by 2 bases, with 6 bases between.

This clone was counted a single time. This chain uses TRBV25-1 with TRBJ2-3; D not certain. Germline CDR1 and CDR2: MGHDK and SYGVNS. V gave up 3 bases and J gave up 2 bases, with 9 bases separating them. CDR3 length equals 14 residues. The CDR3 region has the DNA TGTGCCAGCAGTGATCACAACCCCACAGATACGCAGTATTTT. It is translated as CASSDHNPTDTQYF.

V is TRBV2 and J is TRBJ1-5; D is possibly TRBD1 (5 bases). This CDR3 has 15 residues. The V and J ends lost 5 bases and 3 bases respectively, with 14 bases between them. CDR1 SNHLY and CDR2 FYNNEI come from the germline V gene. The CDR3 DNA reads TGTGCCAGCAGTACAGACAGTGCCTACAATCAGCCCCAGCATTTT. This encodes CASSTDSAYNQPQHF.

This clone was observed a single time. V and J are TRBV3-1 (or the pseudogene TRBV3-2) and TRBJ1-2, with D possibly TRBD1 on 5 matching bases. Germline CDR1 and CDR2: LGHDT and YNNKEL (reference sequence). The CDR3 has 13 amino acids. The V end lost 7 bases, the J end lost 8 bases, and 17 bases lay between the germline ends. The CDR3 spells CASTPLRGRGYTF. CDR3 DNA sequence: TGTGCCAGCACCCCGCTGCGGGGACGGGGCTACACCTTC.

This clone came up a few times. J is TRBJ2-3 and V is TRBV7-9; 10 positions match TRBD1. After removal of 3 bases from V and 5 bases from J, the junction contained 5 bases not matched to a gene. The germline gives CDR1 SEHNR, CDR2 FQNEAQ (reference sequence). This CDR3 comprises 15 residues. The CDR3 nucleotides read TGTGCCAGCAGCTTCGGGACAGGGGCGGGAGATACGCAGTATTTT. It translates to CASSFGTGAGDTQYF.

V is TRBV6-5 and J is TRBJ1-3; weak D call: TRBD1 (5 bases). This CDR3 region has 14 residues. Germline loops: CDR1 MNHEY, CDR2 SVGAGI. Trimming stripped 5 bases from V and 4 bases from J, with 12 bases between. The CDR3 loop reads CASSTREGGNTIYF. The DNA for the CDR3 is TGTGCCAGCAGTACCAGGGAGGGCGGAAACACCATATATTTT.

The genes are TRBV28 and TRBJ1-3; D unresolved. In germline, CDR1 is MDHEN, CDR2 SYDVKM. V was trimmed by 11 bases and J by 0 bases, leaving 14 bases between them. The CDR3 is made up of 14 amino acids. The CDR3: CAGTRHGSGNTIYF. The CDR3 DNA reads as TGTGCCGGTACCAGACACGGCTCTGGAAACACCATATATTTT.

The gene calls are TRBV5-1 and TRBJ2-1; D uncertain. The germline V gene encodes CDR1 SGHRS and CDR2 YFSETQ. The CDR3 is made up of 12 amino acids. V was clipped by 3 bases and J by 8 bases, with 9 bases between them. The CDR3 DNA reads TGCGCCAGCAGCTGGAGTGGAGATGAGCAGTTCTTC. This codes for CASSWSGDEQFF.

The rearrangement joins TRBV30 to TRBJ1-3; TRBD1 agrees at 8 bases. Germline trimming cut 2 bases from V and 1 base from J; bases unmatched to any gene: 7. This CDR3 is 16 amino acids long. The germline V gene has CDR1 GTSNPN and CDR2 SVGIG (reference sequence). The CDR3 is CAWSKTGQVSGNTIYF. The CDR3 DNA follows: TGTGCCTGGAGTAAGACGGGACAGGTGTCTGGAAACACCATATATTTT.

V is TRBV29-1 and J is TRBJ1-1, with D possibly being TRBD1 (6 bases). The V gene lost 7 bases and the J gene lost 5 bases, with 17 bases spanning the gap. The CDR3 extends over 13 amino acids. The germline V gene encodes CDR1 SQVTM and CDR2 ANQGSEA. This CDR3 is CSACNRVPTEAFF. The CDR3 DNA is TGCAGCGCCTGTAACAGGGTTCCGACTGAAGCTTTCTTT.

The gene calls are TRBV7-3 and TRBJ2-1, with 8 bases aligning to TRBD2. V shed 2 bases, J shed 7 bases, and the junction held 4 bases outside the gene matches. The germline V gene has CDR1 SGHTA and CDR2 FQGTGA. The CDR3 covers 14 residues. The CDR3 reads CASSLAGGGNEQFF. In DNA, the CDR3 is TGTGCCAGCAGCTTAGCGGGGGGCGGAAATGAGCAGTTCTTC.

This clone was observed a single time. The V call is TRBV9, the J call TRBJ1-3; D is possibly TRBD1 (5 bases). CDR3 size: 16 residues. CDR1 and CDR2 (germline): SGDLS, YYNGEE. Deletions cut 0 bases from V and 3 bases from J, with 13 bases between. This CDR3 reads CASSVENRQRGNTIYF. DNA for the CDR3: TGTGCCAGCAGCGTAGAGAACAGGCAACGTGGAAACACCATATATTTT.

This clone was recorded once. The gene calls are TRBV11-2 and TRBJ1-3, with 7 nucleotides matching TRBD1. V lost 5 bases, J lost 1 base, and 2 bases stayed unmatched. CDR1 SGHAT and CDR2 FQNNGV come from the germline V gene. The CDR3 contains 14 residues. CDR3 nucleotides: TGTGCCAGCAGCATACAGGGGTCTGGAAACACCATATATTTT. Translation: CASSIQGSGNTIYF.

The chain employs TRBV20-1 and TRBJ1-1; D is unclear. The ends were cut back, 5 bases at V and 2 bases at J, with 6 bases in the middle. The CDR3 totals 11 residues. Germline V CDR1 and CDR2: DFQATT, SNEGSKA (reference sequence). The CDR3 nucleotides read TGCAGTGCTCCACTTAACACTGAAGCTTTCTTT. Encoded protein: CSAPLNTEAFF.

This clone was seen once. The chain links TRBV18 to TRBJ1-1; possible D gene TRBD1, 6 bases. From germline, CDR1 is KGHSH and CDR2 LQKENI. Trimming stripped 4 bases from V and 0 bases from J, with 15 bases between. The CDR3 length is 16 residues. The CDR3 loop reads CASSLRGQKLNTEAFF. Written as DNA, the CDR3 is TGTGCCAGCTCACTCAGAGGACAGAAACTGAACACTGAAGCTTTCTTT.

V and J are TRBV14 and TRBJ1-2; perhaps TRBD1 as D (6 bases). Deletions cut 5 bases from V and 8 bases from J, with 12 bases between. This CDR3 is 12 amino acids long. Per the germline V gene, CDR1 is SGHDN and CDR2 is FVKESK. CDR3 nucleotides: TGTGCCAGCAGCAGGACAGTTGGGGGCTACACCTTC. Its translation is CASSRTVGGYTF.

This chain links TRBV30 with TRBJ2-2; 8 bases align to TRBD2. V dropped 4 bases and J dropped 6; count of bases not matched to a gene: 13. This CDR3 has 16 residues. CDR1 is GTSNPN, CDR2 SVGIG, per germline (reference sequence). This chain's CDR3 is CAWTRGGLNLAGELFF. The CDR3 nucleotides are TGTGCCTGGACCCGGGGGGGCCTGAACTTAGCCGGGGAGCTGTTTTTT.

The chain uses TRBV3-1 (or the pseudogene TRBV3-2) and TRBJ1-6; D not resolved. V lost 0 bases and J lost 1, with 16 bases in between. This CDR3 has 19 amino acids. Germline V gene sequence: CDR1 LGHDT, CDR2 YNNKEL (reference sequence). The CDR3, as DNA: TGTGCCAGCAGCCAAGATGGAACGCGGGAGGGTTCCTATAATTCACCCCTCCACTTT. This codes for CASSQDGTREGSYNSPLHF.

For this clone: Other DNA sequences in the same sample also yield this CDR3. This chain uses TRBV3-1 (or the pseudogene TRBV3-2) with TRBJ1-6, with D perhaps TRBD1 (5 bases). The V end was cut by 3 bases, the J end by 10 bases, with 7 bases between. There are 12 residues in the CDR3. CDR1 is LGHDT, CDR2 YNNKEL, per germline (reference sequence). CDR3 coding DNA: TGTGCCAGCAGCCAGGGGGGGTCACCCCTCCACTTT. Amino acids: CASSQGGSPLHF.

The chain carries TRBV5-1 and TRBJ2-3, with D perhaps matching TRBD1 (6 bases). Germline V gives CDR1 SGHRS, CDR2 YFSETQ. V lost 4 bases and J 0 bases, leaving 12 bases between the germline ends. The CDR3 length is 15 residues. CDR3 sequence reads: CASSIQGRSTDTQYF. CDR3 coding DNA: TGCGCCAGCAGCATACAGGGACGGAGCACAGATACGCAGTATTTT.

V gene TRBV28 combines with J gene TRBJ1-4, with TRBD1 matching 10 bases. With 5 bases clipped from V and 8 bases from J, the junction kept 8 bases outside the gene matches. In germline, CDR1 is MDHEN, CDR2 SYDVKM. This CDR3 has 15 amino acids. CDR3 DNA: TGTGCCAGCAGTCCCCCTGGGACAGGGGTCGAAAAACTGTTTTTT. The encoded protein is CASSPPGTGVEKLFF. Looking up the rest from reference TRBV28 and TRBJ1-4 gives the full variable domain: DVKVTQSSRYLVKRTGEKVFLECVQDMDHENMFWYRQDPGLGLRLIYFSYDVKMKEKGDIPEGYSVSREKKERFSLILESASTNQTSMYLCASSPPGTGVEKLFFGSGTQLSVL.

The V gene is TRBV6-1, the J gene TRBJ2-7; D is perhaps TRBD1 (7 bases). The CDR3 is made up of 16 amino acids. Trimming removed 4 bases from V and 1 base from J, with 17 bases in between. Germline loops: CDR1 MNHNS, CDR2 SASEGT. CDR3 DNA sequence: TGTGCCAGCAGTGGATTAGGAGGGACAGCTTCCTACGAGCAGTACTTC. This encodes CASSGLGGTASYEQYF.

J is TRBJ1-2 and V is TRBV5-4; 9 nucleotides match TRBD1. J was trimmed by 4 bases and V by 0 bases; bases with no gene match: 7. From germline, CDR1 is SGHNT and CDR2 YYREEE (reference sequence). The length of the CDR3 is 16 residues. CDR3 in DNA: TGTGCCAGCAGCTTGGGATCACAGGGGGCTGGCTATGGCTACACCTTC. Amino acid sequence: CASSLGSQGAGYGYTF. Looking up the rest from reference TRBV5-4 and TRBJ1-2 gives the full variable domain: ETGVTQSPTHLIKTRGQQVTLRCSSQSGHNTVSWYQQALGQGPQFIFQYYREEENGRGNFPPRFSGLQFPNYSSELNVNALELDDSALYLCASSLGSQGAGYGYTFGSGTRLTVV.

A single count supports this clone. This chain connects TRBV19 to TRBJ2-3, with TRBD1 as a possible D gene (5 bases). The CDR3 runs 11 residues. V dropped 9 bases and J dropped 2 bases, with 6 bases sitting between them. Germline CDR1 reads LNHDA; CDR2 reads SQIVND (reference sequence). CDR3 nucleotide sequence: TGTGCCAGCAGGGCCACAGATACGCAGTATTTT. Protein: CASRATDTQYF.